These T cell receptor beta chains were read from a single sample in a study of blood T cell repertoires in COVID-19. Here immunoSEQ multiplex PCR was the method, and the copy in TCRdb shows in-frame clones only, minus some. The sample shows 250,000 to 350,000 clones, about 89% of them seen only once. Sequenced material: peripheral blood. The receptors here all came from a woman aged 55-75 years with acute or convalescent COVID-19. Each CDR3 is given without its conserved first and last residue. A clone size is listed for some rows: how often the clone was seen (once, few, many), or a class if it is expanded.

>.|TRBV6-2/TRBV6-3|TRBJ1-5
ASSRTGGENQPQH
>.|TRBV28|TRBJ1-6
ASSQGDSPLH
>.|TRBV7-8|TRBJ2-2
ASTSTPAGPNTGELF
>.|TRBV4-2|TRBJ2-5
ASSQDEAGPETQY
>.|TRBV18|TRBJ1-2
ASSPDHSPNYGYT
>.|TRBV4-3|TRBJ1-1
ASSQVQGDTEAF
>.|TRBV29-1|TRBJ2-7
SVPDKSYEQY
>.|TRBV4-1|TRBJ2-7
ASSPLSGGDEQY
>.|TRBV9|TRBJ2-1
ASSVDGRRGYNEQF
>.|TRBV9|TRBJ2-7
ASSVGGLAYEQY
>.|TRBV15|TRBJ1-4
ATSNINEKLF
>.|TRBV4-3|TRBJ2-7
ASSQAGQGDEQY
>.|TRBV10-3|TRBJ1-6
AISDPGNSPLH
>.|TRBV28|TRBJ2-2
ASSFELAGLVNTGELF
>.|TRBV11-3|TRBJ2-7
ASSVTSGTYEQY
>.|TRBV10-1|TRBJ1-5
ASSRGQVSNQPQH
>.|TRBV5-1|TRBJ2-5
ASSLKLAGAGEGTQY
>.|TRBV28|TRBJ2-7
ASSAPGQGVGEQY
>few|TRBV5-6|TRBJ1-1
ASSQNPGANTEAF
>.|TRBV5-1|TRBJ2-2
ASSLEVRGTGELF
>.|TRBV30|TRBJ1-4
AWSVRENEKLF
>.|TRBV6-2/TRBV6-3|TRBJ2-3
ASSSSGRAPDTQY
>.|TRBV7-3|TRBJ2-1
ASSFGGARNEQF
>once|TRBV6-5|TRBJ2-2
ASRSGQGTGELF
>.|TRBV6-2/TRBV6-3|TRBJ2-2
ASSYTRVGELF
>.|TRBV4-2|TRBJ1-6
ASSQEQGANSPLH
>many|TRBV19|TRBJ2-7
ASSIDRAYEQY
>.|TRBV3-1/TRBV3-2|TRBJ2-3
ASSQLQLVTQY
>.|TRBV28|TRBJ1-5
ASRMGGTSNQPQH
>.|TRBV5-1|TRBJ1-2
ASSLNVGQLDGYT
>.|TRBV4-2|TRBJ2-3
ASSQDGLQGALTDTQY
>.|TRBV5-1|TRBJ1-2
ASSSGTSEGYT
>.|TRBV7-8|TRBJ2-5
ASSFALQETQY
>.|TRBV2|TRBJ2-7
ASSFGTVSSHEQY
>.|TRBV3-1/TRBV3-2|TRBJ1-1
ASSQGGGQNTEAF
>.|TRBV6-5|TRBJ1-5
ASRARGSGPQH
>.|TRBV7-9|TRBJ1-2
ASSLRTENYGYT
>.|TRBV7-9|TRBJ2-7
ASSLPILADPSYEQY
>.|TRBV19|TRBJ1-5
ASRPGAGVNQPQH
>once|TRBV7-9|TRBJ1-3
ASSYSQGAEDTIY
>.|TRBV2|TRBJ1-6
ASSRTEDSPLH
>.|TRBV7-3|TRBJ2-5
ASSSTIGGTVRETQY
>.|TRBV6-6|TRBJ2-6
ASSPPLGQGPSGANVLT